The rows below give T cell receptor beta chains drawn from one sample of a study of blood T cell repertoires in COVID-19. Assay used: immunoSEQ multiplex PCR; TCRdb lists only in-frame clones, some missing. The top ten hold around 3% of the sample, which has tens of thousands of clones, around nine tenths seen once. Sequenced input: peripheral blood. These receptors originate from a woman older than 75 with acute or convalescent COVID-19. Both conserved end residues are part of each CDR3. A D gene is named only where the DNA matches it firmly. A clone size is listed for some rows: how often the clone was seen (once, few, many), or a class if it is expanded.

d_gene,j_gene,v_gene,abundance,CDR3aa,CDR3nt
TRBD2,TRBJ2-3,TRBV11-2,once,CASSSGLAGGPTITDTQYF,TGTGCCAGCAGCTCGGGACTAGCGGGGGGTCCTACTATCACAGATACGCAGTATTTT
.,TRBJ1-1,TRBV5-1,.,CASSLQGQNTEAFF,TGCGCCAGCAGCTTACAGGGCCAGAACACTGAAGCTTTCTTT
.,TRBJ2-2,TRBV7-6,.,CASSPDNSNTGELFF,TGTGCCAGCAGCCCGGACAACTCGAACACCGGGGAGCTGTTTTTT
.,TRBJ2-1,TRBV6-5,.,CASSFSRQKYNEQFF,TGTGCCAGCAGTTTCTCGCGGCAAAAATACAATGAGCAGTTCTTC
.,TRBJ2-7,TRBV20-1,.,CSANDPASGYEQYF,TGCAGTGCTAATGATCCGGCCAGCGGCTACGAGCAGTACTTC
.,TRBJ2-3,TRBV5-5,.,CASSLATGGGRTDTQYF,TGTGCCAGCAGCTTGGCGACTGGCGGGGGCCGCACAGATACGCAGTATTTT
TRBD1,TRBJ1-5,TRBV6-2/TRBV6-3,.,CASSYSRGTEYSNQPQHF,TGTGCCAGCAGTTACTCGAGGGGGACAGAGTATAGCAATCAGCCCCAGCATTTT
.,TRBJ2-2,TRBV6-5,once,CASSSRWTGELFF,TGTGCCAGCAGTTCGAGGTGGACCGGGGAGCTGTTTTTT
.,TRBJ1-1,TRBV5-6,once,CASSLVGGKRVTEAFF,TGTGCCAGCAGCTTGGTCGGGGGTAAAAGGGTCACTGAAGCTTTCTTT
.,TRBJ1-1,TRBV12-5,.,CASGSPVWGETEAFF,TGTGCTAGTGGTTCCCCCGTGTGGGGCGAGACTGAAGCTTTCTTT
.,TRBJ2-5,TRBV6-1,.,CASSDSKQTQYF,TGTGCCAGCAGTGACAGTAAACAGACCCAGTACTTC
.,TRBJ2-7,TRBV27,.,CASSQRQEPVYEQYF,TGTGCCAGCAGTCAAAGACAGGAACCCGTCTACGAGCAGTACTTC
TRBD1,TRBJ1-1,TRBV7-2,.,CASSFRTGIEAFF,TGTGCCAGCAGCTTTAGGACAGGGATAGAAGCTTTCTTT
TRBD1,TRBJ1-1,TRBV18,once,CASSPLPRTGRMNTEAFF,TGTGCCAGCTCACCACTACCAAGGACAGGGCGAATGAACACTGAAGCTTTCTTT
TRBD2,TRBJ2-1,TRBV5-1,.,CASSSTSGSSYNEQFF,TGCGCCAGCAGCTCGACTAGCGGTAGCTCCTACAATGAGCAGTTCTTC
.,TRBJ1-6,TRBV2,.,CASSWGGRDSSNSPLHF,TGTGCCAGCAGTTGGGGTGGGAGGGACTCAAGTAATTCACCCCTCCACTTT
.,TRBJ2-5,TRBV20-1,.,CSALRKETQYF,TGCAGTGCGCTAAGAAAAGAGACCCAGTACTTC
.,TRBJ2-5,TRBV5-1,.,CASSPTFQETQYF,TGCGCCAGCAGCCCGACATTTCAAGAGACCCAGTACTTC
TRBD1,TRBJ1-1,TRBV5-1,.,CASSPKAGTGNTEAFF,TGCGCCAGCAGCCCGAAAGCCGGGACAGGAAACACTGAAGCTTTCTTT
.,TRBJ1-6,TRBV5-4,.,CASSNERGGGSPLHF,TGTGCCAGCAGCAACGAACGGGGGGGCGGTTCACCCCTCCACTTT
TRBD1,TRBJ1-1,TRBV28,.,CASSDAETGGSEAFF,TGTGCCAGCTCGGACGCGGAGACAGGGGGCTCTGAAGCTTTCTTT
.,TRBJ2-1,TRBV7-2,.,CASSSQWTDNEQFF,TGTGCCAGCAGCTCCCAATGGACAGACAATGAGCAGTTCTTC
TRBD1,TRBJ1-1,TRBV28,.,CASSQDRGYENTEAFF,TGTGCCAGCAGTCAGGACAGGGGGTACGAGAACACTGAAGCTTTCTTT
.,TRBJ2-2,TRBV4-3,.,CASSPQGHTGELFF,TGCGCCAGCAGCCCTCAGGGCCACACCGGGGAGCTGTTTTTT
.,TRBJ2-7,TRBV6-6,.,CASSLIREQYF,TGTGCCAGCAGTCTAATACGGGAGCAGTACTTC
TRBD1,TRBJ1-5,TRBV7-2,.,CASSDRDRGIEGNQPQHF,TGTGCCAGCAGCGACAGGGACAGGGGAATAGAGGGAAATCAGCCCCAGCATTTT
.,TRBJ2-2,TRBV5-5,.,CASSFLSNTNTGELFF,TGTGCCAGCAGCTTTCTTAGTAATACGAACACCGGGGAGCTGTTTTTT
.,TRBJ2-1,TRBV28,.,CASETLSSYNEQFF,TGTGCCAGCGAGACACTCAGCTCCTACAATGAGCAGTTCTTC
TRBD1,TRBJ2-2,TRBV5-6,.,CASSFTGGPNTGELFF,TGTGCCAGCAGCTTTACAGGGGGACCGAACACCGGGGAGCTGTTTTTT
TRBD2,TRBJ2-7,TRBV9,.,CASSVAPGGSYPGDYEQYF,TGTGCCAGCAGCGTAGCCCCAGGCGGGAGCTACCCCGGTGACTACGAGCAGTACTTC
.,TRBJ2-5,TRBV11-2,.,CASSPSGQETQYF,TGTGCCAGCAGCCCCTCGGGGCAAGAGACCCAGTACTTC
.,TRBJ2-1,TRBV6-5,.,CASSFERAGARNQQFF,TGTGCCAGCAGTTTCGAAAGGGCGGGGGCGAGGAATCAGCAGTTCTTC
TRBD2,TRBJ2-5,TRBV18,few,CASSPGGLSQETQYF,TGTGCCAGCTCACCGGGAGGGCTCTCCCAAGAGACCCAGTACTTC
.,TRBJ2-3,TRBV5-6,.,CASSPRVTDTQYF,TGTGCCAGCAGCCCACGGGTCACAGATACGCAGTATTTT
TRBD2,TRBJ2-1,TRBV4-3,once,CASSHGLAGSSYNEQFF,TGCGCCAGCAGCCATGGACTAGCGGGAAGTTCCTACAATGAGCAGTTCTTC
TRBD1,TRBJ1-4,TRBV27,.,CASSADREGNEKLFF,TGTGCCAGCAGTGCAGACAGGGAAGGGAATGAAAAACTGTTTTTT
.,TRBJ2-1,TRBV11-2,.,CASSLWGRGRGFGNEQFF,TGTGCCAGCAGCCTTTGGGGGCGGGGGAGAGGGTTCGGTAATGAGCAGTTCTTC
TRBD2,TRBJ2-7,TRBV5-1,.,CASSLRAGTYEQYF,TGCGCCAGCAGCTTGCGAGCGGGAACCTACGAGCAGTACTTC
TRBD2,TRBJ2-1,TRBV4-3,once,CASSLGMGLAGVSSYNEQFF,TGCGCCAGCAGCCTCGGAATGGGACTAGCGGGAGTTTCCTCCTACAATGAGCAGTTCTTC
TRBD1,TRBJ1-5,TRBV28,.,CASSFGQGNQPQHF,TGTGCCAGCAGTTTTGGACAGGGGAATCAGCCCCAGCATTTT
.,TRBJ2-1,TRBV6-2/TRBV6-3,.,CASSYPWTALDEQFF,TGTGCCAGCAGTTACCCATGGACTGCTTTAGATGAGCAGTTCTTC
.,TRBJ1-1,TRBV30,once,CAWSVGMNTEAFF,TGTGCCTGGAGTGTTGGCATGAACACTGAAGCTTTCTTT
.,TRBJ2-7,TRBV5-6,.,CASSGPGLLSSYEQYF,TGTGCCAGCAGCGGCCCTGGACTCCTCAGCTCCTACGAGCAGTACTTC
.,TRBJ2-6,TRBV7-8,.,CASRGDTGANVLTF,TGTGCCAGCCGAGGAGATACTGGGGCCAACGTCCTGACTTTC
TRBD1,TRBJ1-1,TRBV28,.,CASSLQGARPEAFF,TGTGCCAGCAGTTTGCAGGGGGCGCGACCTGAAGCTTTCTTT
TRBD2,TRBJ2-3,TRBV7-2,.,CASSHTAIAGGRDTQYF,TGTGCCAGCAGCCACACCGCGATAGCGGGAGGGCGCGATACGCAGTATTTT
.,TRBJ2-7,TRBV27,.,CASSSREHRVEQYF,TGTGCCAGCAGTTCGAGAGAGCACAGAGTCGAGCAGTACTTC
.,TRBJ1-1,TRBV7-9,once,CASSPGQRNTEAFF,TGTGCCAGCAGCCCCGGACAGAGGAACACTGAAGCTTTCTTT
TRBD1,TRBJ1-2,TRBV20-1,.,CSASIAGGYGYTF,TGCAGTGCTAGTATCGCAGGGGGCTATGGCTACACCTTC
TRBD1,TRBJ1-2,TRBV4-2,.,CASSRPITGAVVYGYTF,TGTGCCAGCAGCCGTCCTATTACAGGGGCCGTCGTCTATGGCTACACCTTC
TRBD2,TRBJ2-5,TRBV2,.,CASSGAGEVKLETQYF,TGTGCCAGCAGTGGAGCGGGAGAAGTAAAACTAGAGACCCAGTACTTC
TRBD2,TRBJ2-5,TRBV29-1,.,CSVTSGQETQYF,TGCAGCGTCACTAGCGGACAAGAGACCCAGTACTTC
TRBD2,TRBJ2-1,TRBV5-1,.,CASEVGGSYNEQFF,TGCGCCAGCGAGGTGGGAGGGTCCTACAATGAGCAGTTCTTC